This T cell receptor beta chain emerged from a study of OX40 agonist ivuxolimab in advanced cancers. Regarding the study as a whole: Normalized T-cell clonal expansion was also low in some nonresponders.

This CDR3 has 12 amino acids. Trimming removed 11 bases at V and 2 bases at J, with 11 bases between. Germline V gene sequence: CDR1 ENHRY, CDR2 SYGVKD. Exclusion applied to patients with autoimmune disease history or systemic immunosuppression. Drawing of blood for sampling happened at baseline, at cycle 4 day 1, and at cycle 7 day 1. Turning to this clone: The antigen is undetermined.

Measured with immunoSEQ multiplex PCR; TCRdb has only the in-frame clones, and not every one. Of about 94,000 clones listed, around 87% are singletons. The chain is built from TRBV10-3 and TRBJ2-3; the D gene is possibly TRBD1 (6 bases). The input for sequencing was CD4+ or CD8+ T cells sorted from blood, taken in a trial of the OX40 agonist ivuxolimab. This clonotype was obtained from an adult with an advanced solid tumor such as melanoma, head and neck, liver or kidney cancer. The CDR3 bases are TGTGCCTTCGGACAGCACACAGATACGCAGTATTTT. This codes for CAFGQHTDTQYF.